The 5 T cell receptor beta chains listed next were all sequenced from one sample in a study of blood T cell repertoires in COVID-19. Measured with immunoSEQ multiplex PCR; TCRdb has only the in-frame clones, and not every one. Found here are over 150,000 clones, roughly 79% of them singletons; the top ten hold roughly an eighth. Sequencing input: peripheral blood. The receptors shown here come from a woman older than 75 with COVID-19, enrolled during active disease.

The V and J genes are TRBV27 and TRBJ2-7, with D hard to call. Looked up from germline, CDR1 is MNHEY and CDR2 is SMNVEV (reference sequence). CDR3 length equals 13 residues. With 5 bases removed from V and 7 bases from J, the gap between germline ends came to 15 bases. The CDR3 spells CASSMLGAWEQYF. CDR3 nucleotides: TGTGCCAGCAGTATGCTAGGTGCGTGGGAGCAGTACTTC.

The chain recombines TRBV6-5 with TRBJ1-2; TRBD1 agrees at 10 bases. In germline, CDR1 is MNHEY, CDR2 SVGAGI. The CDR3 length is 15 residues. J lost 6 bases, V lost 6 bases, and 10 bases had no gene match. This CDR3 is CASSRAGTGANGYTF. The CDR3 DNA reads as TGTGCCAGCAGCAGAGCCGGGACAGGGGCTAATGGCTACACCTTC.

By share of the sample, this clone is medium-sized. The gene calls are TRBV6-1 and TRBJ1-1; D gene ambiguous. Per the germline V gene, CDR1 is MNHNS and CDR2 is SASEGT. This CDR3 has 15 amino acids. Between the trimmed V and J ends, which lost 2 bases and 5 bases, there was a span of 15 bases. The CDR3 here is CASSELEGVGTEAFF. In DNA, the CDR3 is TGTGCCAGCAGTGAATTAGAGGGAGTAGGGACTGAAGCTTTCTTT.

The rearrangement uses TRBV7-2 and TRBJ1-1; no clear D gene. V shed 1 base and J shed 6 bases, with 9 bases lying between them. The CDR3 extends over 13 amino acids. CDR1 and CDR2 (germline): SGHTA, FQGNSA. Here the CDR3 DNA reads TGTGCCAGCAGCTTAGGGCTGCGGGCTGAAGCTTTCTTT. This gives the protein CASSLGLRAEAFF.

The chain uses TRBV6-5 and TRBJ2-3; D may be TRBD1 (5 bases). The germline CDR1 and CDR2 sequences are MNHEY and SVGAGI. This CDR3 has 13 amino acids. Trimming removed 6 bases from V and 2 bases from J, with 9 bases in between. The CDR3 reads CASRRGLTDTQYF. For the CDR3, the DNA is TGTGCCAGCAGAAGGGGTCTCACAGATACGCAGTATTTT.